Shown below are 7 T cell receptor beta chains from a single sample sequenced in a study of blood T cell repertoires in COVID-19. The assay was immunoSEQ multiplex PCR, and TCRdb's table has in-frame clones only and misses some. This table holds tens of thousands of clones, 85% to 95% found once. The sequenced sample was peripheral blood. The receptor set was obtained from a human donor with active COVID-19. The donor label of this sample is uncertain.

The rearrangement joins TRBV27 to TRBJ1-1, with TRBD1 as a possible D gene (5 bases). Germline values: CDR1 MNHEY, CDR2 SMNVEV (reference sequence). CDR3 length equals 14 residues. Trimming removed 3 bases at V and 5 bases at J, with 13 bases between. The CDR3 loop is CASSFAAGRTEAFF. CDR3 sequence (DNA): TGTGCCAGCAGTTTTGCGGCAGGGAGGACTGAAGCTTTCTTT.

This rearrangement joins TRBV6-5 to TRBJ2-3; D may be TRBD1 (5 bases). The germline CDR1 and CDR2 sequences are MNHEY and SVGAGI. This CDR3 comprises 15 residues. V was clipped by 6 bases and J by 3 bases, with 16 bases between them. CDR3 in amino acids: CASRSDNGRTDTQYF. For the CDR3, the DNA is TGTGCCAGCAGGTCGGACAACGGACGTACAGATACGCAGTATTTT.

Only one count was recorded for this clone. The J gene is TRBJ2-2, the V gene TRBV6-4, with TRBD1 as a possible D gene (6 bases). The CDR3 is 14 amino acids. Germline V gene sequence: CDR1 MRHNA, CDR2 SNTAGT. The CDR3 bases are TGTACCACCCCCCCCCGGGACACAGGCGGGGAGCTGTTTTTT. Translating it yields CTTPPRDTGGELFF.

The V gene is TRBV19, the J gene TRBJ1-2; 8 positions agree with TRBD1. There are 12 residues in the CDR3. The V segment lost 9 bases and the J segment 4 bases; nucleotides outside the gene matches: 4. CDR1 and CDR2 from the germline V gene are LNHDA and SQIVND (reference sequence). The CDR3 nucleotides are TGTGCCAGCGGGACAGGTGGCTATGGCTACACCTTC. Translating gives CASGTGGYGYTF.

V is TRBV3-1 (or the pseudogene TRBV3-2) and J is TRBJ1-1, with 10 nucleotides matching TRBD1. The CDR3 consists of 14 residues. CDR1 is LGHDT, CDR2 YNNKEL, per germline (reference sequence). Trimming took 2 bases from V and 4 from J; bases not matched to a gene: 1. The CDR3 reads CASSQRTGGTEAFF. CDR3 bases: TGTGCCAGCAGCCAAAGGACAGGGGGCACTGAAGCTTTCTTT.

The gene calls are TRBV9 and TRBJ2-3; TRBD2 is a possible D gene (6 bases). The V gene lost 3 bases and the J gene lost 0 bases, with 8 bases spanning the gap. This CDR3 spans 14 amino acids. Germline V gene lookup returns CDR1 SGDLS and CDR2 YYNGEE. This CDR3 reads CASSAGTSTDTQYF. The CDR3 DNA reads TGTGCCAGCAGCGCAGGGACTAGCACAGATACGCAGTATTTT.

V gene TRBV12-5 combines with J gene TRBJ1-5; 7 bases are a match to TRBD1. CDR3 length: 16 residues. CDR1 and CDR2 from the germline V gene are LGHNT and FRNRAP. The trim removed 0 bases at V and 4 bases at J, leaving 6 bases unmatched. For the CDR3, the DNA is TGTGCTAGTGGTTTGGTACAGGGGAGTTCTAATCAGCCCCAGCATTTT. It encodes CASGLVQGSSNQPQHF. Looking up the rest from reference TRBV12-5 and TRBJ1-5 gives the full variable domain: DARVTQTPRHKVTEMGQEVTMRCQPILGHNTVFWYRQTMMQGLELLAYFRNRAPLDDSGMPKDRFSAEMPDATLATLKIQPSEPRDSAVYFCASGLVQGSSNQPQHFGDGTRLSIL.